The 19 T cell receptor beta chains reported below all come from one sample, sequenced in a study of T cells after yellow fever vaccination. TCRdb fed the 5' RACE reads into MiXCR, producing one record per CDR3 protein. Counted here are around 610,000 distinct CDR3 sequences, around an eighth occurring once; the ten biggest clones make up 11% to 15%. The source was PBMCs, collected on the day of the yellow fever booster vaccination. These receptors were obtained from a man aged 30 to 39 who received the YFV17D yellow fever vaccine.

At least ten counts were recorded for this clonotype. The CDR3 protein is CASSSGNLELATKQFF. The DNA of the CDR3 is TGTGCCAGCAGTTCCGGCAACCTAGAACTAGCCACGAAGCAGTTCTTC. The gene calls are TRBV12-3 or TRBV12-4 and TRBJ2-1, with D perhaps TRBD2 (6 bases). Trimming left V 4 bases short and J 11 bases short, with 24 bases between. The CDR3 runs to 16 residues.

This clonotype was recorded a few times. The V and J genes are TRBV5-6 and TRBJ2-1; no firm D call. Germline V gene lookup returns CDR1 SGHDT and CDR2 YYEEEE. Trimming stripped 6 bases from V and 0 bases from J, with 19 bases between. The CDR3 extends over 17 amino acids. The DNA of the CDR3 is TGTGCCAGCAATTCCCCGAGTCCAAGTTCCTCCTACAATGAGCAGTTCTTC. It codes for CASNSPSPSSSYNEQFF.

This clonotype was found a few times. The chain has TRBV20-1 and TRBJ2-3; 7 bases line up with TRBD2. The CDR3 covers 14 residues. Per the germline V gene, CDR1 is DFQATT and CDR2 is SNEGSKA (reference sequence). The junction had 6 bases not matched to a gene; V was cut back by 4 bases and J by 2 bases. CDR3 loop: CSAKGGSLTDTQYF. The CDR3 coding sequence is TGCAGTGCTAAGGGCGGGAGCCTCACAGATACGCAGTATTTT.

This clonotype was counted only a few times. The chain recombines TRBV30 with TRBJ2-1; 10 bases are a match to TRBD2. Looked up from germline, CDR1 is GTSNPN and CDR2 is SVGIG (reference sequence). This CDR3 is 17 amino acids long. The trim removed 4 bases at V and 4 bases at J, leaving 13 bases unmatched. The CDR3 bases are TGTGCCTGGACTCTCCAACCTAGCGGGGGTGGGTACAATGAGCAGTTCTTC. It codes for CAWTLQPSGGGYNEQFF.

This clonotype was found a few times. CDR3 in DNA: TGCAGTGCTCCTGGGACAGTAGCCTCGAATGAGCAGTTCTTC. Translation: CSAPGTVASNEQFF. The genes are TRBV20-1 and TRBJ2-1, with 7 positions matching TRBD1. Germline assignment: CDR1 DFQATT and CDR2 SNEGSKA (reference sequence). The V gene end was trimmed by 5 bases and the J gene end by 7 bases; junction bases not matched to a gene: 11. The CDR3 contains 14 residues.

In DNA, the CDR3 is TGCAGCGTCGGAGGGGGAATCAATCAGCCCCAGCATTTT. Translated, it gives CSVGGGINQPQHF. The chain is built from TRBV29-1 and TRBJ1-5; the D gene is possibly TRBD1 (6 bases). Trimming took 6 bases from V and 3 from J, leaving 12 bases between them. Germline loops: CDR1 SQVTM, CDR2 ANQGSEA. This CDR3 contains 13 residues.

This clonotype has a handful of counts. CDR3 DNA: TGTGCCATCAGACCGACTAGCGGGAATCAGGGGGGTGAGCAGTTCTTC. Translating gives CAIRPTSGNQGGEQFF. The genes are TRBV12-3 or TRBV12-4 and TRBJ2-1; 11 bases match TRBD2. The CDR3 runs 16 residues. V shed 10 bases and J 9 bases; nucleotides not matched to a gene: 17.

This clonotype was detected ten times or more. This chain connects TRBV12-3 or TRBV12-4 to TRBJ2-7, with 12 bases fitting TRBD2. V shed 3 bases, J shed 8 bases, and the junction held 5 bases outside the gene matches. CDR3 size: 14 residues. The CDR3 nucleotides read TGTGCCAGCAGTTTCGCTAGCGGGGGGGGAAAGCAGTACTTC. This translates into CASSFASGGGKQYF.

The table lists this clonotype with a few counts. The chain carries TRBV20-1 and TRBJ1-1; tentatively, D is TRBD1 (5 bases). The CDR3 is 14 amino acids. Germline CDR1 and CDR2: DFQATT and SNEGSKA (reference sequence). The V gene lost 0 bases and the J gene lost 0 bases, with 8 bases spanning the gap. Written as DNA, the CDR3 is TGCAGTGCTAGAGAGGGGGGGATGAACACTGAAGCTTTCTTT. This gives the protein CSAREGGMNTEAFF.

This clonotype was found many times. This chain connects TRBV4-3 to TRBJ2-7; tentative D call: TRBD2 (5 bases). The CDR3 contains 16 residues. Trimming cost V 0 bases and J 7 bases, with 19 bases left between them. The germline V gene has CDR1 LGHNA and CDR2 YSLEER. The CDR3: CASSQELGTRLGEQYF. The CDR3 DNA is TGCGCCAGCAGCCAAGAACTAGGAACCCGTTTGGGGGAGCAGTACTTC.

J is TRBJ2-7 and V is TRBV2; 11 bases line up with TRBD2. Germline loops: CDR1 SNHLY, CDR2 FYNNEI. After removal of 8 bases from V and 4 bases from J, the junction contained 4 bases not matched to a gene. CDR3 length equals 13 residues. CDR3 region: CASGASGRYEQYF. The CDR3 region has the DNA TGTGCCAGCGGGGCTAGCGGGAGGTACGAGCAGTACTTC.

As DNA, the CDR3 is TGTGCCAGCTCACCAAGCGGGTTGACAGATACGCAGTATTTT. Translating it yields CASSPSGLTDTQYF. V is TRBV18 and J is TRBJ2-3, with TRBD2 as a possible D gene (6 bases). Per the germline V gene, CDR1 is KGHSH and CDR2 is LQKENI. CDR3 length: 14 amino acids. V was cut by 2 bases and J by 3 bases, with 9 bases left in between.

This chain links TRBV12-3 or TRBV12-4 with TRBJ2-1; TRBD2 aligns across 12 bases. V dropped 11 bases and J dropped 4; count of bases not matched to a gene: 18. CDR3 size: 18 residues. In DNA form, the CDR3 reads TGTGCCTTCAGTTTAGTCTCGCTAGCGGGAGGGGTTTACAATGAGCAGTTCTTC. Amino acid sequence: CAFSLVSLAGGVYNEQFF.

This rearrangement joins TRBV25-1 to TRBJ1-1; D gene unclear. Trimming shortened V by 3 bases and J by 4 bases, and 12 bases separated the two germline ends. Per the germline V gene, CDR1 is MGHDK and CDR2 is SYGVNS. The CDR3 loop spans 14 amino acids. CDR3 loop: CASSETGFGTEAFF. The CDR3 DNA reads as TGTGCCAGCAGTGAGACCGGGTTCGGCACTGAAGCTTTCTTT.

CDR3 region: CASSSVAGGPADTQYF. The CDR3 coding sequence is TGCGCCAGCAGCTCCGTAGCGGGAGGGCCGGCAGATACGCAGTATTTT. This chain connects TRBV5-1 to TRBJ2-3; 11 bases agree with TRBD2. The germline V gene has CDR1 SGHRS and CDR2 YFSETQ. The CDR3 consists of 16 residues. V trimming: 3 bases; J trimming: 4 bases; junction bases outside the gene matches: 7.

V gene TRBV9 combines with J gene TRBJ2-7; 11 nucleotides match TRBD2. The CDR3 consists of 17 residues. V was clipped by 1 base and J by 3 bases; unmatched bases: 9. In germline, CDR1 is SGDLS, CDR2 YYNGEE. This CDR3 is CASSVKGTSGSLYEQYF. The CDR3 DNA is TGTGCCAGCAGCGTAAAGGGGACTAGCGGCTCTCTCTACGAGCAGTACTTC.

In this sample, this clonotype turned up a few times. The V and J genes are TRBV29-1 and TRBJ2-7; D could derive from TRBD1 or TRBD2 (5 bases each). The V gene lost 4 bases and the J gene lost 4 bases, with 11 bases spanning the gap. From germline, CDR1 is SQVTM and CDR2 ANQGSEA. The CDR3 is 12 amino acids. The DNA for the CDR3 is TGCAGCGTTGGTTTGAGGGGTTACGAGCAGTACTTC. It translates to CSVGLRGYEQYF.

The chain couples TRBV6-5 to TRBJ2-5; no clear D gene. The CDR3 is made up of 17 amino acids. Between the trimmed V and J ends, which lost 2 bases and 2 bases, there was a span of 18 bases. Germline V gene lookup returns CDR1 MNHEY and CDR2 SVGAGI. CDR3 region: CASSYNDARRPQETQYF. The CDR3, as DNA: TGTGCCAGCAGTTACAACGATGCTAGGAGACCACAAGAGACCCAGTACTTC.

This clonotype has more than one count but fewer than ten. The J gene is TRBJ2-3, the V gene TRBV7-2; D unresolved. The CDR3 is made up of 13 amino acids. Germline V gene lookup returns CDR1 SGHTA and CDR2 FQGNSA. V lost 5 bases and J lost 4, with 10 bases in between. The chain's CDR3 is CASSARTADTQYF. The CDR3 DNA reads TGTGCCAGCAGCGCCCGGACCGCAGATACGCAGTATTTT.